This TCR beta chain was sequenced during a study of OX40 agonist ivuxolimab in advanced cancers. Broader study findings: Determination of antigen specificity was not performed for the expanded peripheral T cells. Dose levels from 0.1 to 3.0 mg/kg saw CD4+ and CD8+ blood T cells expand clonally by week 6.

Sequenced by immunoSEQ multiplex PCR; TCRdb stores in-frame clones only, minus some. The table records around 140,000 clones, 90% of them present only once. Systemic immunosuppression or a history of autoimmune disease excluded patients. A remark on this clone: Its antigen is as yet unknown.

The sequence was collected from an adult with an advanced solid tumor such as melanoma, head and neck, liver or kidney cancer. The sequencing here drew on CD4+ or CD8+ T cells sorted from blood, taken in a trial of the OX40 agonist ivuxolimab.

CDR3 nucleotide sequence: TGTGCCAGCAGTGAGAATCCGGGGATTGTCGGCTACACCTTC. Protein sequence: CASSENPGIVGYTF. The chain joins TRBV6-4 to TRBJ1-2, with D uncertain. Germline V gene data show CDR1 as MRHNA and CDR2 as SNTAGT. Trimming cost V 3 bases and J 8 bases, with 16 bases left between them. CDR3 length: 14 residues.